This TCR beta chain came from a study of OX40 agonist ivuxolimab in advanced cancers. In the study overall: Each patient was given ivuxolimab into a vein every 2 weeks, at 0.01 to 10 mg/kg.

Study observations and caveats: The 0.1-3.0 mg/kg partial responders had among the lowest clonal expansion. The average count of expanded clones was higher among CD8+ T cells than among CD4+.

Sampled blood was obtained at baseline, cycle 4 day 1, and cycle 7 day 1. Trimming removed 7 bases at V and 1 base at J, with 11 bases between. CDR1 and CDR2 (germline): LNHDA, SQIVND (reference sequence). CDR3 length equals 14 residues. Measured with immunoSEQ multiplex PCR; TCRdb has only the in-frame clones, and not every one. The sample lists about 57,000 clones; roughly 93% were seen once. Details on this clone: The antigen is undetermined.

V and J are TRBV19 and TRBJ1-3, with TRBD1 as a possible D gene (5 bases). This clonotype was obtained from an adult with an advanced solid tumor such as melanoma, head and neck, liver or kidney cancer. The sequenced sample was CD4+ or CD8+ T cells sorted from blood, obtained in a trial of the OX40 agonist ivuxolimab. Written as DNA, the CDR3 is TGTGCCAGTAACTTCGACAGATCTGGAAACACCATATATTTT. Translated, it gives CASNFDRSGNTIYF.